This is a list of T cell receptor beta chains from one sample in a study of CD8 T cells in ankylosing spondylitis. TCRdb fed the 5' RACE reads into MiXCR, producing one record per CDR3 protein. The repertoire has about 27,000 distinct CDR3 sequences, approximately 7.9% of them found once; the top ten carry approximately 29%. Source material: blood. These receptors were collected from a male donor with ankylosing spondylitis or in good health (not recorded which). CDR3s include the opening cysteine and the closing phenylalanine or tryptophan. Fields, in order: clone size, V gene, D gene, J gene, CDR3 DNA, CDR3 protein. A D gene is named only where the DNA matches it firmly. Size is stated for part of the rows, as once, few or many counts, or as a class when the clone is expanded.

many	TRBV7-2	-	TRBJ2-3	TGTGCCAGCAGCTTCCAGGGAGCCGATACGCAGTATTTT	CASSFQGADTQYF
-	TRBV5-1	-	TRBJ1-1	TGCGCCAGCAGCCCCCTAGGGGAGAACACTGAAGCTTTCTTT	CASSPLGENTEAFF
few	TRBV12-3/TRBV12-4	-	TRBJ2-3	TGTGCCAGCAGTAGGACGGTGAATACGCAGTATTTT	CASSRTVNTQYF
-	TRBV28	-	TRBJ2-3	TGTGCCACCTCCCAGTGGGGGGCAGATACGCAGTATTTT	CATSQWGADTQYF
-	TRBV18	-	TRBJ2-2	TGTGCCAGCTCACCCGGTCAAAGGGAGCTGTTTTTT	CASSPGQRELFF
few	TRBV3-1	-	TRBJ2-5	TGTGCCAGCAGCCAAGATCCCGCAGTTGAGACCCAGTACTTC	CASSQDPAVETQYF
many	TRBV20-1	-	TRBJ1-2	TGCAGTGCCCTGAATAGAGAACCCGGCCATGGCTACACCTTC	CSALNREPGHGYTF
many	TRBV12-3/TRBV12-4	-	TRBJ1-1	TGTGCCAGCAAGTTCGGGGGGGCGGACACTGAAGCTTTCTTT	CASKFGGADTEAFF
-	TRBV10-3	-	TRBJ1-1	TGTGCCATCAGTCCAGGAGACACTGAAGCTTTCTTT	CAISPGDTEAFF
few	TRBV5-1	-	TRBJ1-1	TGCGCCAGCATATTCAGGGAGGGAGGCACTGAAGCTTTCTTT	CASIFREGGTEAFF
few	TRBV12-3/TRBV12-4	-	TRBJ2-3	TGTGCCAGCAGTTCTTTACAGGGAGCAGATACGCAGTATTTT	CASSSLQGADTQYF
-	TRBV29-1	-	TRBJ1-1	TGCAGCGTTCAAACAGGTACTGAAGCTTTCTTT	CSVQTGTEAFF
few	TRBV7-3	-	TRBJ2-1	TGTGCCAGCAGCTTAGAGCCGATCTACAATGAGCAGTTCTTC	CASSLEPIYNEQFF
few	TRBV10-3	TRBD1	TRBJ2-7	TGTGCCATCAGCCCCTTGGACAGGGCTGGCTCCTACGAGCAGTACTTC	CAISPLDRAGSYEQYF
few	TRBV24-1	-	TRBJ2-7	TGTGCCACCCAGGACCGCGGGGGCACCTACGAGCAGTACTTC	CATQDRGGTYEQYF
many	TRBV5-1	TRBD2	TRBJ2-3	TGCGCCAGCAGCTTGAAACTAGCGGGGACCACAGATACGCAGTATTTT	CASSLKLAGTTDTQYF
few	TRBV5-1	-	TRBJ2-3	TGCGCCAGCACACCAGGAGAGGGTTGGGGAGATACGCAGTATTTT	CASTPGEGWGDTQYF
-	TRBV20-1	TRBD2	TRBJ2-4	TGCAGTGCTAGCCCTTTTCTTGGGACTACCGTCCAGGACCAGTACTTC	CSASPFLGTTVQDQYF
-	TRBV5-6	-	TRBJ2-1	TGTGCCAGCAGGTTTGGTTTGTACAATGAGCAGTTCTTC	CASRFGLYNEQFF
-	TRBV4-1	-	TRBJ2-1	TGCGCCAGCAGCCAAGATCAGGGCTATGAGCAGTTCTTC	CASSQDQGYEQFF
-	TRBV3-1	-	TRBJ2-1	TGTGCCAGCAGCCAAGATTTTGCCATGATCTCCTACAATGAGCAGTTCTTC	CASSQDFAMISYNEQFF
few	TRBV7-9	TRBD1	TRBJ2-3	TGTGCCAGCAGCTTAGCCCAGGGGGCGGCAGATACGCAGTATTTT	CASSLAQGAADTQYF
many	TRBV28	-	TRBJ1-4	TGTGCCAGCAGTTTATTGGGCAGTAATGAAAAACTGTTTTTT	CASSLLGSNEKLFF
-	TRBV4-3	TRBD2	TRBJ2-1	TGCGCCAGCAGCCAAGATAAAGCGGGAGCCTACAATGAGCAGTTCTTC	CASSQDKAGAYNEQFF
-	TRBV10-3	TRBD2	TRBJ2-7	TGTGCCATCAGTCTAGCGGACTTTGAGCAGTACTTC	CAISLADFEQYF
-	TRBV28	-	TRBJ2-3	TGTGCCAAAGGTCCCGAGCGCAGGACAGATACGCAGTATTTT	CAKGPERRTDTQYF
-	TRBV5-4	-	TRBJ2-1	TGTGCCAGCACCCCGGGACCAAACAATGAGCAGTTCTTC	CASTPGPNNEQFF
few	TRBV13	TRBD1	TRBJ2-7	TGTGCCAGCAGCTTAAGGCCCCCCGGGACAGCCGACTCCTACGAGCAGTACTTC	CASSLRPPGTADSYEQYF
few	TRBV28	TRBD1	TRBJ1-4	TGTGCCAGCAGTCGGCCCGGGACAGGGGACGAAAAACTGTTTTTT	CASSRPGTGDEKLFF
few	TRBV27	-	TRBJ2-2	TGTGCCAGCACCACTTCCCCGGGAAACACCGGGGAGCTGTTTTTT	CASTTSPGNTGELFF
few	TRBV20-1	-	TRBJ1-4	TGCAGTGCTAGGGACAGCCCTAATGAAAAACTGTTTTTT	CSARDSPNEKLFF
-	TRBV29-1	TRBD1	TRBJ1-4	TGCAGCGTTCTGCTCGACAGGGGAGTGCTGTTTTTT	CSVLLDRGVLFF
-	TRBV5-4	TRBD2	TRBJ2-3	TGTGCCAGCAGCCTCGGGACTAGCGAAAACACAGATACGCAGTATTTT	CASSLGTSENTDTQYF
-	TRBV12-3/TRBV12-4	-	TRBJ1-6	TGTGCCAGCACCCTGGACCGTTCACCCCTCCACTTT	CASTLDRSPLHF
many	TRBV7-3	-	TRBJ2-3	TGTGCCAGCAGAGATCAGGGGTCTAGCACAGATACGCAGTATTTT	CASRDQGSSTDTQYF
many	TRBV20-1	TRBD2	TRBJ2-5	TGCAGTGCTAGTACTAGCGGGAACTCTCAAGAGACCCAGTACTTC	CSASTSGNSQETQYF
few	TRBV10-3	TRBD2	TRBJ2-3	TGTGCCATCAACCAACTAGCGGGGGGGGCAGATACGCAGTATTTT	CAINQLAGGADTQYF
-	TRBV14	-	TRBJ1-6	TGTGCCAGTAGACCGATATCCAGTTCACCCCTCCACTTT	CASRPISSSPLHF
few	TRBV5-1	TRBD2	TRBJ2-1	TGCGCCAGCAGCTTCGTCGGGGGGGCTAACAATGAGCAGTTCTTC	CASSFVGGANNEQFF
few	TRBV5-1	TRBD2	TRBJ2-1	TGCGCCAGCAGCCCTACTAGCGGGGGGGCTTACAATGAGCAGTTCTTC	CASSPTSGGAYNEQFF
-	TRBV30	-	TRBJ2-4	TGTGCCTGGACCACCCCCGGGGTGTCCAAAAACATTCAGTACTTC	CAWTTPGVSKNIQYF
-	TRBV13	TRBD2	TRBJ2-4	TGTGCCAGCAGCTCCATCAGCGGGACAAACATTCAGTACTTC	CASSSISGTNIQYF
-	TRBV10-3	-	TRBJ2-5	TGTGCCATCAGTGTCGGCAGGCAAGAGACCCAGTACTTC	CAISVGRQETQYF
-	TRBV29-1	-	TRBJ2-5	TGCAGCGTTGAAGAAGGAGGTAGGCAGATCGGAGAGACCCAGTACTTC	CSVEEGGRQIGETQYF
-	TRBV7-9	-	TRBJ1-2	TGTGCCAGCAGCTTAAGCCTGGGGGCGGACGGTGGCTACACCTTC	CASSLSLGADGGYTF
few	TRBV27	TRBD2	TRBJ2-3	TGTGCCAGCAGAAGACTAGCGGGTCGAACAGATACGCAGTATTTT	CASRRLAGRTDTQYF
-	TRBV5-6	-	TRBJ2-1	TGTGCCAGCAGCTTACTATGGAATGAGCAGTTCTTC	CASSLLWNEQFF
-	TRBV29-1	-	TRBJ2-1	TGCAGCGTTGAAGATTCGAGGGAGCAGTTCTTC	CSVEDSREQFF
many	TRBV5-1	-	TRBJ1-2	TGCGCCAGCAGCTTGGAGGTCAGGGAAGCTTCTCGCTACACCTTC	CASSLEVREASRYTF
-	TRBV20-1	-	TRBJ2-6	TGCAGTGCTTTTCAGGGAATCAACGTCCTGACTTTC	CSAFQGINVLTF
few	TRBV25-1	-	TRBJ2-2	TGTGCCAGCAGTGGGGGGGTAGTCCCTACCGTCTCGGGGGAGCTGTTTTTT	CASSGGVVPTVSGELFF
-	TRBV28	-	TRBJ2-1	TGTGCCAGCAGTAGGGCCCGAAGGGGGTCCTACAATGAGCAGTTCTTC	CASSRARRGSYNEQFF